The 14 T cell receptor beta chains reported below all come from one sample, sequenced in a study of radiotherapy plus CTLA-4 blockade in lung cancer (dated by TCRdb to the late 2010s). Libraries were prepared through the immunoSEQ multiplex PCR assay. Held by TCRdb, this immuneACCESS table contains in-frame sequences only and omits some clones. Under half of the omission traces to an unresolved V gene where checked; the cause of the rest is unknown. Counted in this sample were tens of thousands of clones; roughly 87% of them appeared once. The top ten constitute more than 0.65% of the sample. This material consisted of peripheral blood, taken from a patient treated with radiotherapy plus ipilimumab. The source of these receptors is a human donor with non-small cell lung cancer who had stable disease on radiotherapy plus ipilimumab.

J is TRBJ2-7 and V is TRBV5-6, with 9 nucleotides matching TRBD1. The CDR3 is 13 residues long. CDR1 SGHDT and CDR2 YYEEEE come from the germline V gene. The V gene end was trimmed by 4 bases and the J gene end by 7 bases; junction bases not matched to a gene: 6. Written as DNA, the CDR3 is TGTGCCAGCAGCCAAGGACAGGGGTCTGAGCAGTACTTC. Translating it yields CASSQGQGSEQYF. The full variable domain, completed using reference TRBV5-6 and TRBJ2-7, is DAGVTQSPTHLIKTRGQQVTLRCSPKSGHDTVSWYQQALGQGPQFIFQYYEEEERQRGNFPDRFSGHQFPNYSSELNVNALLLGDSALYLCASSQGQGSEQYFGPGTRLTVT.

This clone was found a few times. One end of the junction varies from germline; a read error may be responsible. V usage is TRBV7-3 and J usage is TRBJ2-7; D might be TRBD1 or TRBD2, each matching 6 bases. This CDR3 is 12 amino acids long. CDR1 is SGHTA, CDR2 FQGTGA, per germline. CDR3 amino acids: CANQAAGTMEDF. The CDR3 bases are TGTGCCAACCAAGCCGCGGGGACAATGGAGGACTTC. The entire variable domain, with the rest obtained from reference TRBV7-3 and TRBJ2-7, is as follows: GAGVSQTPSNKVTEKGKYVELRCDPISGHTALYWYRQSLGQGPEFLIYFQGTGAADDSGLPNDRFFAVRPEGSVSTLKIQRTERGDSAVYLCANQAAGTMEDFGPGTRLTVT.

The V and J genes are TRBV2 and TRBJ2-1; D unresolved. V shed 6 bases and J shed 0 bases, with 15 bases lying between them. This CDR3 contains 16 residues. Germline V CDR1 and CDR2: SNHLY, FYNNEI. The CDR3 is CASSARDASSYNEQFF. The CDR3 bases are TGTGCCAGCAGCGCAAGAGACGCAAGCTCCTACAATGAGCAGTTCTTC.

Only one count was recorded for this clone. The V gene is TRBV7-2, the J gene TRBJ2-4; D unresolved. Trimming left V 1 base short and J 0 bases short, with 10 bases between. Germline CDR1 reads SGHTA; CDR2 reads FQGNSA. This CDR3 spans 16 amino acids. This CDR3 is CASSLVAGLAKNIQYF. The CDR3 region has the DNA TGTGCCAGCAGCTTAGTGGCAGGTTTAGCCAAAAACATTCAGTACTTC. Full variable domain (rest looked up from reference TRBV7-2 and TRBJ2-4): GAGVSQSPSNKVTEKGKDVELRCDPISGHTALYWYRQSLGQGLEFLIYFQGNSAPDKSGLPSDRFSAERTGGSVSTLTIQRTQQEDSAVYLCASSLVAGLAKNIQYFGAGTRLSVL.

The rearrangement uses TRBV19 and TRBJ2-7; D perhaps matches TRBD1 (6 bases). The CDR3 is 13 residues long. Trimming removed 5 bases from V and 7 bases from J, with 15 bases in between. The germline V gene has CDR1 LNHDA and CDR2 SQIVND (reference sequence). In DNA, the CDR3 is TGTGCCAGTAGTTCCGGGACACCGGGGGAGCAGTACTTC. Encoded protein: CASSSGTPGEQYF.

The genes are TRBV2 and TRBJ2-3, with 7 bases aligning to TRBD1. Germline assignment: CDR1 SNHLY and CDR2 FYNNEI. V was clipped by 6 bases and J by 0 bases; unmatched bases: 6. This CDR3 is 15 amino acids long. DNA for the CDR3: TGTGCCAGCAGAGTAACAGGGGCTAGCACAGATACGCAGTATTTT. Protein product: CASRVTGASTDTQYF.

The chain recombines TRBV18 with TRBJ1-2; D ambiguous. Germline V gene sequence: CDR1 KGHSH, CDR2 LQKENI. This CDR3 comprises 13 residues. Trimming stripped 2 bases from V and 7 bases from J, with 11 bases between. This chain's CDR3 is CASSPGRSGGYTF. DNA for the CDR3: TGTGCCAGCTCACCAGGCAGGTCCGGTGGCTACACCTTC.

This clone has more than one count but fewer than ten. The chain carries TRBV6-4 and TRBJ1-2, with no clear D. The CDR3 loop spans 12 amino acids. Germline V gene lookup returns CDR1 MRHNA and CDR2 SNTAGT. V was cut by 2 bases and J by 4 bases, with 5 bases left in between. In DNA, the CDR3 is TGTGCCAGCAGTGACGGGAGCTATGGCTACACCTTC. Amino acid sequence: CASSDGSYGYTF.

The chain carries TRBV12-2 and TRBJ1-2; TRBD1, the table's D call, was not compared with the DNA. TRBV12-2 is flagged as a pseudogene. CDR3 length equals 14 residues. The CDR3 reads CASRLSRQGYGYTF. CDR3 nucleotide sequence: TGTGCAAGTCGCTTATCTAGGCAGGGCTATGGCTACACCTTC.

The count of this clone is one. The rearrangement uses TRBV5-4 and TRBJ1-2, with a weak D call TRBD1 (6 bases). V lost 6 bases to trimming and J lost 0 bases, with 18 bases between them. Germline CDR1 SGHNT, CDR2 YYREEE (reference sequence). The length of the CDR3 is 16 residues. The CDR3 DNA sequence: TGTGCCAGCACCCTTTTCGGGGACATAGCTAACTATGGCTACACCTTC. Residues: CASTLFGDIANYGYTF.

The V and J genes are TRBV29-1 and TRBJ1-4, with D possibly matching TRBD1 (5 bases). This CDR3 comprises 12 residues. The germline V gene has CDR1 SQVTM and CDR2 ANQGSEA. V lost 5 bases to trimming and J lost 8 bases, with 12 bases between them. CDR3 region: CSVKAGSEKLFF. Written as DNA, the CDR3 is TGCAGCGTTAAGGCAGGGAGCGAAAAACTGTTTTTT. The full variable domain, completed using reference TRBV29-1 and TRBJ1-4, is SAVISQKPSRDICQRGTSLTIQCQVDSQVTMMFWYRQQPGQSLTLIATANQGSEATYESGFVIDKFPISRPNLTFSTLTVSNMSPEDSSIYLCSVKAGSEKLFFGSGTQLSVL.

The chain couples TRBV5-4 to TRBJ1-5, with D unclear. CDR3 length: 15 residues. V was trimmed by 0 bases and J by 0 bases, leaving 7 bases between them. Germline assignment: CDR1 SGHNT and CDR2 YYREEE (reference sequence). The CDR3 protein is CASSLGGISNQPQHF. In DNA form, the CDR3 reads TGTGCCAGCAGCTTGGGAGGGATTAGCAATCAGCCCCAGCATTTT.

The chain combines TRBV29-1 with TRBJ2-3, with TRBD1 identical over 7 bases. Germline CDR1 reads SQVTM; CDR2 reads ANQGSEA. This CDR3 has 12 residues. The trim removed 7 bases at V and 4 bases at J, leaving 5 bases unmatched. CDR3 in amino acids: CSASQGPDTQYF. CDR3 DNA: TGCAGCGCCTCACAGGGGCCAGATACGCAGTATTTT.

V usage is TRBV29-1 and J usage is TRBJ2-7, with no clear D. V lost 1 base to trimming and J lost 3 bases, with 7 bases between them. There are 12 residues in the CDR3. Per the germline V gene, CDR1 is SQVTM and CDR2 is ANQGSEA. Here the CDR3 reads CSVEGLGYEQYF. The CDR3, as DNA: TGCAGCGTTGAAGGGCTTGGCTACGAGCAGTACTTC.